This note documents a single T cell receptor (beta chain) sequence. What it binds is unknown. The sample is drawn from a study of T cells in tuberculosis. Study-level points and caveats: A GMM-specific repertoire classifier reached about 90% accuracy, AUROC approximately 0.9.

Sequenced by immunoSEQ multiplex PCR; TCRdb stores in-frame clones only, minus some. Altogether some 30,000 clones are present, roughly 94% being singletons, with the ten largest covering about 8%. From germline, CDR1 is SNHLY and CDR2 FYNNEI. The V and J ends lost 6 bases and 4 bases respectively, with 12 bases between them. The CDR3 totals 14 residues. This TCR was recovered from a donor between 10 and 35 years old with latent tuberculosis or without tuberculosis infection. Sample: PBMCs. This chain connects TRBV2 to TRBJ1-4; D perhaps matches TRBD1 (6 bases). CDR3 sequence: CASRRTARNEKLFF. In nucleotides, the CDR3 is TGTGCCAGCAGAAGGACAGCCCGTAATGAAAAACTGTTTTTT.